The text below deals with one T cell receptor beta chain. Its antigen is not identified. Produced via immunoSEQ multiplex PCR; TCRdb's table is partial and in-frame only. In the table there are about 18,000 clones, about 89% of which are singletons. Baseline, cycle 4 day 1, and cycle 7 day 1 were the blood sampling points. The V gene's germline CDR1 is SGHDN and CDR2 FVKESK. The CDR3 covers 13 residues. Germline trimming cut 4 bases from V and 3 bases from J; bases unmatched to any gene: 0. The data belong to a study of OX40 agonist ivuxolimab in advanced cancers. Study information: Patients took ivuxolimab, an agonistic anti-OX40 (CD134) antibody.

Findings of the study overall: Relative to CD4+ cells, CD8+ T cells on average had more expanded clones. The study found among the lowest clonal expansion in partial responders at 0.1-3.0 mg/kg.

The specimen was CD4+ or CD8+ T cells sorted from blood, collected in a trial of the OX40 agonist ivuxolimab. The chain has TRBV14 and TRBJ2-1; TRBD1 matches 7 bases. This receptor was taken from an adult with an advanced solid tumor such as melanoma, head and neck, liver or kidney cancer. CDR3 sequence: CASSRDSYNEQFF. The CDR3 bases are TGTGCCAGCAGCCGGGACAGCTACAATGAGCAGTTCTTC.